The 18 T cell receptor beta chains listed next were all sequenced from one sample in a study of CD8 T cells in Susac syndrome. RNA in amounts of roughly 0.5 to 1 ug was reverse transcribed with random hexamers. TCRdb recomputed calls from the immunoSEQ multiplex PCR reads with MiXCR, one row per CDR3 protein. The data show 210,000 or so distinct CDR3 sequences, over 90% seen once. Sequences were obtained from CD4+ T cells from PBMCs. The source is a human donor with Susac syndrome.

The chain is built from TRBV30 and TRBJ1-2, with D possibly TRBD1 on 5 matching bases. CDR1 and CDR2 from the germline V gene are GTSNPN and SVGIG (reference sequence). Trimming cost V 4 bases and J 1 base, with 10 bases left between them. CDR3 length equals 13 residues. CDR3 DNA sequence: TGTGCCTGGATCGGGGACGGTAACTATGGCTACACCTTC. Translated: CAWIGDGNYGYTF. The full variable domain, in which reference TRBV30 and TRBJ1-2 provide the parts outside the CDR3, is SQTIHQWPATLVQPVGSPLSLECTVEGTSNPNLYWYRQAAGRGLQLLFYSVGIGQISSEVPQNLSASRPQDRQFILSSKKLLLSDSGFYLCAWIGDGNYGYTFGSGTRLTVV.

The CDR3 here is CSARDGSGRLGELFF. CDR3 coding DNA: TGCAGTGCTAGAGATGGGTCAGGGAGATTAGGGGAGCTGTTTTTT. The chain joins TRBV20-1 to TRBJ2-2; D assignment may be TRBD1 or TRBD2 (5 bases each). Trimming took off 0 bases at V and 8 bases at J, with 16 bases between the two ends. This CDR3 comprises 15 residues. Germline CDR1 is DFQATT and CDR2 is SNEGSKA (reference sequence).

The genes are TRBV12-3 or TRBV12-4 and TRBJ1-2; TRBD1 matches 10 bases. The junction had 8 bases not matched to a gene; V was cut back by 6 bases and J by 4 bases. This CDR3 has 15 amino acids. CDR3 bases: TGTGCCAGCAGGGACGACAGGGGGCGCGGCTATGGCTACACCTTC. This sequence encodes CASRDDRGRGYGYTF.

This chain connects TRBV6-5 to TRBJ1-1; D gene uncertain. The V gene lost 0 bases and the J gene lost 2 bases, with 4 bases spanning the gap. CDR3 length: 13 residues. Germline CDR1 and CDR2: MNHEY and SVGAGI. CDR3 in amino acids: CASSYSDNTEAFF. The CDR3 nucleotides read TGTGCCAGCAGTTACTCGGATAACACTGAAGCTTTCTTT.

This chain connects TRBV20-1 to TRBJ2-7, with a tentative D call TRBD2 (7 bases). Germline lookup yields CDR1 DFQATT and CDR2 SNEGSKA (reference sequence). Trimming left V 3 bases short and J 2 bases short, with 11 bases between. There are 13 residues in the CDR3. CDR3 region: CSARGGPPYEQYF. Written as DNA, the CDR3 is TGCAGTGCTAGGGGGGGGCCGCCCTACGAGCAGTACTTC.

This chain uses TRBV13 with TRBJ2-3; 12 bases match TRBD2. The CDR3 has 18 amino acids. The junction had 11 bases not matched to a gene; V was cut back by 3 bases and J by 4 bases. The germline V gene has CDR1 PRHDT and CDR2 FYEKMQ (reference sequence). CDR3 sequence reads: CASSFSPPLAGGADTQYF. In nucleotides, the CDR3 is TGTGCCAGCAGCTTTTCCCCCCCTCTAGCGGGGGGGGCAGATACGCAGTATTTT.

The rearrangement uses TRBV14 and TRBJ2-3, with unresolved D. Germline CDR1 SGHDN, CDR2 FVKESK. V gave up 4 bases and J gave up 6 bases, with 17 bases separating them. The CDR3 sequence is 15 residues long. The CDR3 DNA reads TGTGCCAGCAGCCTTCTGAGGCAGGATCCGGATACGCAGTATTTT. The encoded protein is CASSLLRQDPDTQYF.

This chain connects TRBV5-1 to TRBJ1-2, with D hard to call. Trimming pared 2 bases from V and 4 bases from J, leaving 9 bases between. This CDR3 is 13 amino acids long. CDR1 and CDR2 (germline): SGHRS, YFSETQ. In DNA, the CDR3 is TGCGCCAGCAGCTTCGGGGATGGCTATGGCTACACCTTC. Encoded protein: CASSFGDGYGYTF.

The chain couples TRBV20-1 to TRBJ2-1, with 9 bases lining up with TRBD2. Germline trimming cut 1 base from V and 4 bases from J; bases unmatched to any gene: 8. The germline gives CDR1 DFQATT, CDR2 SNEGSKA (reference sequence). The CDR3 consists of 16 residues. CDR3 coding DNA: TGCAGTGCTAGAGGGCATAGCGGGGGACTATACAATGAGCAGTTCTTC. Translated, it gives CSARGHSGGLYNEQFF.

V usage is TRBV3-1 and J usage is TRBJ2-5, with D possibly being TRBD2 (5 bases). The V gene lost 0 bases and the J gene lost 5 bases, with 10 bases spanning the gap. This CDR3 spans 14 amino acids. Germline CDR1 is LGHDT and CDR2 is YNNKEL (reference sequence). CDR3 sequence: CASSQDEGWETQYF. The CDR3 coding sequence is TGTGCCAGCAGCCAAGATGAGGGTTGGGAGACCCAGTACTTC.

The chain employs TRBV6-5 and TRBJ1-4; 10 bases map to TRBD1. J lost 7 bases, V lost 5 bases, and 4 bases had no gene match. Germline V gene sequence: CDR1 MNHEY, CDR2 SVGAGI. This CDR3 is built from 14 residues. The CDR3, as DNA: TGTGCCAGCAGTCACCGGGACAGGGGTGAAAAACTGTTTTTT. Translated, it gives CASSHRDRGEKLFF.

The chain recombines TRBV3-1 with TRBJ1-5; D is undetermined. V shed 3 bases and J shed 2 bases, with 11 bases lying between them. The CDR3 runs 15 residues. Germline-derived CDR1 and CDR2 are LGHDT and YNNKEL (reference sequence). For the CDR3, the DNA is TGTGCCAGCAGCCAGGACCTGCCAGGCAATCAGCCCCAGCATTTT. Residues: CASSQDLPGNQPQHF.

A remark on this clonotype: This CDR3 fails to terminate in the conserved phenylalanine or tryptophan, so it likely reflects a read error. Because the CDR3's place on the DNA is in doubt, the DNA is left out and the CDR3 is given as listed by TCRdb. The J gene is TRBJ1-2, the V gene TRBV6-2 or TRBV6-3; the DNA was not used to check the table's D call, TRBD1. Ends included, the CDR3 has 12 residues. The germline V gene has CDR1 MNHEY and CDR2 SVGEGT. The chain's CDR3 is CASSYVRQLPVI.

CDR3 sequence (DNA): TGTGCCAGTAGTATATTGACAGGACCAGAGGCTTTCTTT. It codes for CASSILTGPEAFF. The J gene is TRBJ1-1, the V gene TRBV19; weak D call: TRBD1 (6 bases). The ends were cut back, 2 bases at V and 11 bases at J, with 15 bases in the middle. Germline V gene lookup returns CDR1 LNHDA and CDR2 SQIVND (reference sequence). The CDR3 spans 13 residues.

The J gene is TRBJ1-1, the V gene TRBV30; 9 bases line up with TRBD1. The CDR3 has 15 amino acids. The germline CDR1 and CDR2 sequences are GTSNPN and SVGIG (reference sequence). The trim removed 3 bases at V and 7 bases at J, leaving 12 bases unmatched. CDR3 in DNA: TGTGCCTGGAGGGATCCGGGACAGGGAAGGAGTGAAGCTTTCTTT. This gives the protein CAWRDPGQGRSEAFF.

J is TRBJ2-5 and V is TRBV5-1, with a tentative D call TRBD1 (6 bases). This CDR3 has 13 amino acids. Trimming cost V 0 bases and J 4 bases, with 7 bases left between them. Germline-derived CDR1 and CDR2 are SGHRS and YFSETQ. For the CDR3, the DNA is TGCGCCAGCAGCTTGGACAGGGCAGAGACCCAGTACTTC. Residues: CASSLDRAETQYF.

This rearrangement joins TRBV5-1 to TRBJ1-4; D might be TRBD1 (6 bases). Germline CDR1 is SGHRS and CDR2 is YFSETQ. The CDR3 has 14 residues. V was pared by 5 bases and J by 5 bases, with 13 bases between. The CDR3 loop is CASRPGDTNEKLFF. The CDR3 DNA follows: TGCGCCAGCAGACCAGGGGATACCAATGAAAAACTGTTTTTT. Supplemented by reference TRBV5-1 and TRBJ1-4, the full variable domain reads KAGVTQTPRYLIKTRGQQVTLSCSPISGHRSVSWYQQTPGQGLQFLFEYFSETQRNKGNFPGRFSGRQFSNSRSEMNVSTLELGDSALYLCASRPGDTNEKLFFGSGTQLSVL.

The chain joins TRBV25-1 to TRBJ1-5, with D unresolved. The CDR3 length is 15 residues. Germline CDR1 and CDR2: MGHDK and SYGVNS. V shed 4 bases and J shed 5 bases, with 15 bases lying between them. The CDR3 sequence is CASSGVVEGDQPQHF. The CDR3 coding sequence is TGTGCCAGCAGTGGGGTGGTGGAGGGCGATCAGCCCCAGCATTTT. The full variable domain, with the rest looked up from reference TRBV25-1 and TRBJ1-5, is EADIYQTPRYLVIGTGKKITLECSQTMGHDKMYWYQQDPGMELHLIHYSYGVNSTEKGDLSSESTVSRIRTEHFPLTLESARPSHTSQYLCASSGVVEGDQPQHFGDGTRLSIL.